These 16 T cell receptor beta chains came from one sample sequenced in a study of blood T cell repertoires in COVID-19. Assay: immunoSEQ multiplex PCR; the TCRdb copy retains only in-frame clones and omits some. The sample lists nearly 300,000 clones, about 90% seen once, with 2.5% to 3.5% in the top ten. The sample consisted of PBMCs or T cells enriched from blood (not recorded which). Receptors originate from a woman aged 50 to 60 who had been exposed to COVID-19.

The chain recombines TRBV27 with TRBJ1-2; D may be TRBD1 (6 bases). Germline CDR1 MNHEY, CDR2 SMNVEV (reference sequence). The V gene lost 0 bases and the J gene lost 0 bases, with 17 bases spanning the gap. The CDR3 spans 18 residues. Written as DNA, the CDR3 is TGTGCCAGCAGTTTATCGCCTTCGAGGGGGGGGACTAACTATGGCTACACCTTC. Amino acids: CASSLSPSRGGTNYGYTF.

The chain uses TRBV28 and TRBJ2-7; tentative D call: TRBD1 (5 bases). CDR3 size: 13 residues. Trimming took 5 bases from V and 6 from J, leaving 14 bases between them. CDR1 and CDR2 from the germline V gene are MDHEN and SYDVKM. Here the CDR3 DNA reads TGTGCCAGCAGTCCCCGTGGGGCCCGCGAGCAGTACTTC. It specifies CASSPRGAREQYF.

The CDR3 loop is CASSTDRDYAEAFF. The CDR3 nucleotides are TGTGCCAGTAGTACCGATCGGGACTACGCTGAAGCTTTCTTT. V and J are TRBV19 and TRBJ1-1, with a possible D match to TRBD1 (5 bases). Germline V gene lookup returns CDR1 LNHDA and CDR2 SQIVND (reference sequence). The CDR3 has 14 residues. Trimming left V 4 bases short and J 6 bases short, with 15 bases between.

The CDR3 reads CASSQWTGSSGANVLTF. CDR3 DNA sequence: TGTGCCAGCAGCCAGTGGACAGGTAGTTCTGGGGCCAACGTCCTGACTTTC. The rearrangement links TRBV3-1 (or the pseudogene TRBV3-2) to TRBJ2-6; TRBD1 matches 7 bases. This CDR3 comprises 17 residues. In germline, CDR1 is LGHDT, CDR2 YNNKEL (reference sequence). V trimming: 3 bases; J trimming: 1 base; junction bases outside the gene matches: 6.

This chain links TRBV20-1 with TRBJ1-1; 8 nucleotides match TRBD1. CDR1 is DFQATT and CDR2 is SNEGSKA in the germline V gene (reference sequence). The V segment lost 3 bases and the J segment 10 bases; nucleotides outside the gene matches: 10. This CDR3 has 13 amino acids. CDR3 DNA sequence: TGCAGTGCTAGTGAGGTGCAGGGGGCGCGAGCTTTCTTT. It codes for CSASEVQGARAFF.

The chain joins TRBV19 to TRBJ2-1; possible D gene TRBD2, 5 bases. The length of the CDR3 is 15 residues. V lost 2 bases and J lost 10, with 18 bases in between. From germline, CDR1 is LNHDA and CDR2 SQIVND (reference sequence). The CDR3 protein is CASSIWLVGEQEQFF. The CDR3 DNA sequence: TGTGCCAGTAGTATATGGCTAGTCGGGGAGCAGGAGCAGTTCTTC.

This clone was observed a single time. The chain recombines TRBV4-1 with TRBJ2-3, with no clear D. This CDR3 comprises 13 residues. Germline V lookup: CDR1 MGHRA, CDR2 YSYEKL. Trimming shortened V by 4 bases and J by 4 bases, and 9 bases separated the two germline ends. The CDR3 DNA reads TGCGCCAGCAGCCCCCGAGTGGCAGATACGCAGTATTTT. Translation gives CASSPRVADTQYF.

The rearrangement joins TRBV7-2 to TRBJ2-3; TRBD2 agrees at 8 bases. The V segment lost 3 bases and the J segment 11 bases; nucleotides outside the gene matches: 16. Germline V gives CDR1 SGHTA, CDR2 FQGNSA. The CDR3 is 16 amino acids. Written as DNA, the CDR3 is TGTGCCAGCAGCTTCGGACCAGCGGGGGTGCAAAATATGCAGTATTTT. Its protein is CASSFGPAGVQNMQYF.

CDR3 loop: CASTRSTANYGYTF. CDR3 nucleotides: TGTGCCAGCACCAGATCGACAGCTAACTATGGCTACACCTTC. J is TRBJ1-2 and V is TRBV27; D perhaps matches TRBD1 (5 bases). The V and J ends lost 7 bases and 0 bases respectively, with 12 bases between them. The CDR3 contains 14 residues. In germline, CDR1 is MNHEY, CDR2 SMNVEV (reference sequence).

The chain recombines TRBV6-5 with TRBJ2-1, with 8 positions matching TRBD1. Germline CDR1 and CDR2: MNHEY and SVGAGI. J gave up 2 bases and V 5 bases, and 2 bases lay outside the gene matches. The CDR3 is 14 amino acids. CDR3 loop: CASSTRGPYNEQFF. Written as DNA, the CDR3 is TGTGCCAGCAGTACCAGGGGGCCCTACAATGAGCAGTTCTTC.

This rearrangement joins TRBV2 to TRBJ1-5; 11 bases are shared with TRBD1. V trimming: 6 bases; J trimming: 3 bases; junction bases outside the gene matches: 4. Germline CDR1 is SNHLY and CDR2 is FYNNEI. This CDR3 has 15 amino acids. CDR3 DNA: TGTGCCAGCAGCCGGACAGGGGGCGTCAATCAGCCCCAGCATTTT. It is translated as CASSRTGGVNQPQHF.

The rearrangement joins TRBV3-1 (or the pseudogene TRBV3-2) to TRBJ2-3, with 9 bases that match TRBD2. The CDR3 covers 16 residues. Germline CDR1 and CDR2: LGHDT and YNNKEL (reference sequence). The junction had 16 bases not matched to a gene; V was cut back by 4 bases and J by 11 bases. CDR3 amino acids: CASSPSRGGGREGQYF. The CDR3 DNA sequence: TGTGCCAGCAGCCCCTCCCGTGGGGGGGGGCGGGAGGGGCAGTATTTT.

The chain couples TRBV4-2 to TRBJ2-1; TRBD2 matches at 7 bases. V shed 0 bases and J 1 base; nucleotides not matched to a gene: 6. This CDR3 has 17 amino acids. Germline V gene lookup returns CDR1 LGHNA and CDR2 YNFKEQ. CDR3 amino acids: CASSQDPERGSYNEQFF. The CDR3 nucleotides are TGTGCCAGCAGCCAAGATCCGGAGCGGGGATCCTACAATGAGCAGTTCTTC.

V usage is TRBV9 and J usage is TRBJ2-2, with D possibly being TRBD2 (5 bases). V lost 0 bases and J 4 bases, leaving 10 bases between the germline ends. Germline CDR1 reads SGDLS; CDR2 reads YYNGEE. The CDR3 sequence is 15 residues long. As DNA, the CDR3 is TGTGCCAGCAGCGTAGGAGGGTCGGGCACCGGGGAGCTGTTTTTT. This codes for CASSVGGSGTGELFF.

The V and J genes are TRBV18 and TRBJ2-5; 10 bases match TRBD1. CDR1 is KGHSH, CDR2 LQKENI, per germline. The CDR3 is 14 residues long. With 5 bases clipped from V and 4 bases from J, the junction kept 4 bases outside the gene matches. The CDR3 loop is CASSSRDRGETQYF. The CDR3 region has the DNA TGTGCCAGCTCATCCCGGGACAGGGGAGAGACCCAGTACTTC.

The V call is TRBV5-1, the J call TRBJ2-4; D is unclear. The V gene lost 4 bases and the J gene lost 1 base, with 12 bases spanning the gap. This CDR3 region has 15 residues. Germline CDR1 SGHRS, CDR2 YFSETQ. CDR3 coding DNA: TGCGCCAGCAGCGTGACCACGGAGGCCAAAAACATTCAGTACTTC. It codes for CASSVTTEAKNIQYF.